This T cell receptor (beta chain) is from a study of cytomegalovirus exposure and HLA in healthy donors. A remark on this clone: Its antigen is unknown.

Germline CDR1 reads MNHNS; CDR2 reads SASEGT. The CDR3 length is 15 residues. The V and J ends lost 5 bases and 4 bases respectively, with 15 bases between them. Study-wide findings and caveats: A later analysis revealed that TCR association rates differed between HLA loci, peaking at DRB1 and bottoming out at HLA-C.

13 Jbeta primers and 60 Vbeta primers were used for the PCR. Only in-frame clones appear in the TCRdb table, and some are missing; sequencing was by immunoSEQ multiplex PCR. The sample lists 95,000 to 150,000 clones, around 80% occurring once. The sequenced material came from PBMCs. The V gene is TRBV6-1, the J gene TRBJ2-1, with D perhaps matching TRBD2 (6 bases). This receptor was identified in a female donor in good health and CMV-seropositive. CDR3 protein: CASSPPGRGYNEQFF. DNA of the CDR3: TGTGCCAGCAGTCCGCCAGGACGGGGGTACAATGAGCAGTTCTTC.